This T cell receptor beta chain was captured by sequencing in a study of neurological immune-mediated disorders. Broader study findings: Private repertoires in all groups were suggested, as expanded clones shared no CDR3 amino acid sequences across subjects.

Synthesis of cDNA was carried out by template-switch 5'RACE. The reaction used 10-nucleotide random UMIs. Each CDR3 protein is one row after TCRdb ran MiXCR on the 5' RACE reads. The sample yields over 35,000 distinct CDR3 sequences, about 12% seen once. At least ten counts were recorded for this clonotype. Its antigen is unidentified. Per germline, CDR1 SGHNT and CDR2 YENEEA. The length of the CDR3 is 13 residues. Trimming cost V 5 bases and J 10 bases; bases outside gene matches: 8. This sequence originates from a female donor in good health. Sequencing was done on a sample of PBMCs. V gene TRBV11-3 combines with J gene TRBJ2-3; TRBD1 matches at 8 bases. This CDR3 is CASSLRTGSPQYF. CDR3 in DNA: TGTGCCAGCAGCCTCCGGACAGGGTCCCCGCAGTATTTT.